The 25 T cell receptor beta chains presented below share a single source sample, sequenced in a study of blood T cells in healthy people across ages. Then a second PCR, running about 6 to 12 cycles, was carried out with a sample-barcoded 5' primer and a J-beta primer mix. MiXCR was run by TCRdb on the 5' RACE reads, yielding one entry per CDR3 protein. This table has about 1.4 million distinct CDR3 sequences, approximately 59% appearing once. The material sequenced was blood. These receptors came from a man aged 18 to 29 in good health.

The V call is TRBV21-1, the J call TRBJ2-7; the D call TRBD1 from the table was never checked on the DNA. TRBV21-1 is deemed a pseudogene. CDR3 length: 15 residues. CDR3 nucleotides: TGTGCCAGCAGCACAGGACAGGGGAAAGTCGACGAGCAGTACTTC. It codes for CASSTGQGKVDEQYF.

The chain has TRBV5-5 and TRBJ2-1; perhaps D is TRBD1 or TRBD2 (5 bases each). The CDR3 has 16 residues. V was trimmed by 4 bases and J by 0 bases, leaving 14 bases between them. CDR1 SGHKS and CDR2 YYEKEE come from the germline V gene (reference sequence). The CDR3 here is CASSRDRVDSYNEQFF. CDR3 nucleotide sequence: TGTGCCAGCAGCCGGGACCGAGTAGACTCCTACAATGAGCAGTTCTTC.

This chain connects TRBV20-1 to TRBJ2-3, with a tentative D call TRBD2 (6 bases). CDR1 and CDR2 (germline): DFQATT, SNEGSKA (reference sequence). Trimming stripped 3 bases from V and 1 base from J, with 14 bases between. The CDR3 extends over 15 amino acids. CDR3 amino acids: CSARGDFPGTDTQYF. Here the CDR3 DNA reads TGCAGTGCTAGGGGGGACTTCCCTGGCACAGATACGCAGTATTTT.

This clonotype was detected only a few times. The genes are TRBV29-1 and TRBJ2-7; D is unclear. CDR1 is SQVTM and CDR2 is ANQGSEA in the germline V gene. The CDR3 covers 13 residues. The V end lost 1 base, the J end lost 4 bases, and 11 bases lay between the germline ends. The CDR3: CSVEGQAAYEQYF. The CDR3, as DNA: TGCAGCGTTGAAGGCCAGGCCGCGTACGAGCAGTACTTC.

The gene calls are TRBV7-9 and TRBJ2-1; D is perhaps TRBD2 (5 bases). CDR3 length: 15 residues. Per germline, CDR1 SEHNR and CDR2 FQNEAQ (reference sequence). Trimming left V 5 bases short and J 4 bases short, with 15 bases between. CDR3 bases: TGTGCCAGCAGCCTCCCGACTACCCGATACAATGAGCAGTTCTTC. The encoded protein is CASSLPTTRYNEQFF.

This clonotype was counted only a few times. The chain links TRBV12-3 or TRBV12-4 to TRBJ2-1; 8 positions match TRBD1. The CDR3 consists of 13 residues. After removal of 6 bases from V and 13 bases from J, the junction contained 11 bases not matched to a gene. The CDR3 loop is CASSLGSGTGQFF. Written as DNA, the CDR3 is TGTGCCAGCAGCCTTGGGTCAGGGACAGGTCAGTTCTTC.

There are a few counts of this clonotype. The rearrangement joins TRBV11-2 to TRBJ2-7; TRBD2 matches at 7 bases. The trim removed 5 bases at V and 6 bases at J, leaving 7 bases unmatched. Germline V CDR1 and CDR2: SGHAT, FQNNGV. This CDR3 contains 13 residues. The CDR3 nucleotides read TGTGCCAGCAGCCTAGGACTAGGTGGCGAGCAGTACTTC. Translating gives CASSLGLGGEQYF.

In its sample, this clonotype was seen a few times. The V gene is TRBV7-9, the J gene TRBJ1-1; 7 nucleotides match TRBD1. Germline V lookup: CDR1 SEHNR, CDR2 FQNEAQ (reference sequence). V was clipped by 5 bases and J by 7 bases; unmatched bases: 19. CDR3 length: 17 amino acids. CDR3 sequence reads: CASSHPGKPTGALEAFF. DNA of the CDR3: TGTGCCAGCAGCCACCCCGGGAAGCCCACAGGGGCCCTTGAAGCTTTCTTT.

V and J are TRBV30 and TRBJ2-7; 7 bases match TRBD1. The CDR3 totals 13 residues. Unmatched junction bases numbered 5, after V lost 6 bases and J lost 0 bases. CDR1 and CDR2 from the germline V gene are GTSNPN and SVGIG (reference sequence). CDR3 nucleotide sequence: TGTGCCTGCATAGACAGGGACTCCTACGAGCAGTACTTC. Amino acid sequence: CACIDRDSYEQYF.

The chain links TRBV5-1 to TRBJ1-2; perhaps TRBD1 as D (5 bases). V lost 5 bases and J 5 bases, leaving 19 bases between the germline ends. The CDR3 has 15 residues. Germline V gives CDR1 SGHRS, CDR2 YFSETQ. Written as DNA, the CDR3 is TGCGCCAGCAGGGCAGGGAGGAGCCTTAAGTATGGCTACACCTTC. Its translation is CASRAGRSLKYGYTF.

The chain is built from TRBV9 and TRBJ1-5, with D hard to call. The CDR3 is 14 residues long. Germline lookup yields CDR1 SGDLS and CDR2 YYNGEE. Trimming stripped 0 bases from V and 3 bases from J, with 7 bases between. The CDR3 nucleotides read TGTGCCAGCAGCGTAGGGTCGCCCAATCAGCCCCAGCATTTT. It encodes CASSVGSPNQPQHF.

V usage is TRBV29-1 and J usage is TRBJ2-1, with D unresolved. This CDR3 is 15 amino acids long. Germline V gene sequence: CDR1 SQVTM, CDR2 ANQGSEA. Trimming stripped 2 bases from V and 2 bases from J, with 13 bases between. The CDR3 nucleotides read TGCAGCGTTGAATGGCAAGCGTTCCCCTACAATGAGCAGTTCTTC. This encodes CSVEWQAFPYNEQFF.

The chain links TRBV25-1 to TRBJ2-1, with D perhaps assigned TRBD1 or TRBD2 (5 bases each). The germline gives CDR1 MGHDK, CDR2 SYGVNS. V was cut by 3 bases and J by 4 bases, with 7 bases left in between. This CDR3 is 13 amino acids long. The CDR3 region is CASSEGVYNEQFF. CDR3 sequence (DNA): TGTGCCAGCAGTGAGGGGGTTTACAATGAGCAGTTCTTC.

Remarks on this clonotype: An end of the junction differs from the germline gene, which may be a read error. The CDR3 sequence is CANSLPGSPYEQYF. CDR3 DNA sequence: TGTGCCAACAGTTTACCGGGCTCCCCCTACGAGCAGTACTTC. The chain couples TRBV27 to TRBJ2-7; D unclear. This CDR3 is built from 14 residues. Germline CDR1 is MNHEY and CDR2 is SMNVEV (reference sequence).

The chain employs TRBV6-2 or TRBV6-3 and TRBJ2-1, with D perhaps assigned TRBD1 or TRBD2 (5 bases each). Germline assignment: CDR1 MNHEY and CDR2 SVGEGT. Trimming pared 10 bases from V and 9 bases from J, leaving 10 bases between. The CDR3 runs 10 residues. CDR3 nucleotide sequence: TGTGCCACCGGGGCCGGTGAGCAGTTCTTC. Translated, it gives CATGAGEQFF.

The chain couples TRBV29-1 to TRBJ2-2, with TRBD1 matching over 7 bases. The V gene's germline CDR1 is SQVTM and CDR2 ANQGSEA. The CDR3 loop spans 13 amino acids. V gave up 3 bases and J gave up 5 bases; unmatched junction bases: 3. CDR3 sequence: CSVDGQATGELFF. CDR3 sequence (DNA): TGCAGCGTTGACGGACAGGCTACCGGGGAGCTGTTTTTT.

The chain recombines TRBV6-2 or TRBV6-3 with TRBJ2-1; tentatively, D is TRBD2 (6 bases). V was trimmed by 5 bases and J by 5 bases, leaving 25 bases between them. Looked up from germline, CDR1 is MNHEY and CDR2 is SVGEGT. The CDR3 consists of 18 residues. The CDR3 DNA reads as TGTGCCAGCAGTCAGGGACGGTCTCAGGCTAGCGAAGACAATGAGCAGTTCTTC. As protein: CASSQGRSQASEDNEQFF.

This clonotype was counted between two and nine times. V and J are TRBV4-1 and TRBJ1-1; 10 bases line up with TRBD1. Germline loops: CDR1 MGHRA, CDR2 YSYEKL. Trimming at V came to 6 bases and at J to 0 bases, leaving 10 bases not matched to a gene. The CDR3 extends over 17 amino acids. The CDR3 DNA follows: TGCGCCAGCAGTCATAACCGGGACAGGGGTCTGAACACTGAAGCTTTCTTT. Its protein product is CASSHNRDRGLNTEAFF.

CDR3 sequence: CASSFNGASPLHF. The DNA of the CDR3 is TGTGCCAGCAGTTTTAATGGAGCTTCACCCCTCCACTTT. This chain uses TRBV12-3 or TRBV12-4 with TRBJ1-6; no clear D. The CDR3 consists of 13 residues. V gave up 3 bases and J gave up 9 bases, with 9 bases separating them.

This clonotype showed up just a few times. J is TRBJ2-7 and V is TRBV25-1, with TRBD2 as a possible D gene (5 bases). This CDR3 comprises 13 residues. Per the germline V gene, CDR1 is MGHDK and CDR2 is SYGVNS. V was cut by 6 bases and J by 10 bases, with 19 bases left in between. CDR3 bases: TGTGCCAGCAGGCCAGATACGGGTGAGGGCCAGTACTTC. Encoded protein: CASRPDTGEGQYF.

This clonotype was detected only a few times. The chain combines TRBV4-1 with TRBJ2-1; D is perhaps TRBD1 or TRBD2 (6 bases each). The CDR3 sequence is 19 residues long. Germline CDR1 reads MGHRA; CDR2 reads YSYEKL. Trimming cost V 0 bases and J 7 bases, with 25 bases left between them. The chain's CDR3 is CASSQEPLGSWGAGNEQFF. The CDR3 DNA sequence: TGCGCCAGCAGCCAAGAGCCCCTAGGGTCTTGGGGGGCTGGGAATGAGCAGTTCTTC.

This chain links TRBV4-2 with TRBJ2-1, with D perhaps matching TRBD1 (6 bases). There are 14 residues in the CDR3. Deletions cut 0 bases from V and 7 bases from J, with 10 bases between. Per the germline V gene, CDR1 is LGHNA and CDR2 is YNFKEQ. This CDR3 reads CASSQEGQGNEQFF. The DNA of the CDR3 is TGTGCCAGCAGCCAAGAGGGGCAGGGGAATGAGCAGTTCTTC.

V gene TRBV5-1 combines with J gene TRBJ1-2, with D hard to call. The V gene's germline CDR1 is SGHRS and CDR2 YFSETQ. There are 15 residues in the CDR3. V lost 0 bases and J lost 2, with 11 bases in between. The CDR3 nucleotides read TGCGCCAGCAGCTTGGTGCTCGGAAACAACTATGGCTACACCTTC. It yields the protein CASSLVLGNNYGYTF. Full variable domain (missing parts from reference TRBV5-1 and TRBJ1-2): KAGVTQTPRYLIKTRGQQVTLSCSPISGHRSVSWYQQTPGQGLQFLFEYFSETQRNKGNFPGRFSGRQFSNSRSEMNVSTLELGDSALYLCASSLVLGNNYGYTFGSGTRLTVV.

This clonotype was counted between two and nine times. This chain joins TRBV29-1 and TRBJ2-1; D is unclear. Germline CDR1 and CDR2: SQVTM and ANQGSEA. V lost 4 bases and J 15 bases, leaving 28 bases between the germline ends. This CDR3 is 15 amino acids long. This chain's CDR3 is CSVVQLGSKRAALFF. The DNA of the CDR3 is TGCAGCGTTGTTCAACTGGGGTCGAAACGGGCAGCACTGTTCTTC.

The CDR3 sequence: CASRTGGNEQYF. CDR3 in DNA: TGTGCCAGCAGAACGGGAGGGAACGAGCAGTACTTC. The chain links TRBV12-3 or TRBV12-4 to TRBJ2-7; 8 bases map to TRBD2. Unmatched junction bases numbered 3, after V lost 6 bases and J lost 5 bases. The CDR3 contains 12 residues.